These T cell receptor beta chains were read from a single sample in a study of blood T cells in healthy people across ages. A single record per CDR3 protein comes from TCRdb applying MiXCR to the 5' RACE reads. The data show roughly 800,000 distinct CDR3 sequences, roughly 60% seen once. Specimen: blood. The receptors shown here come from a man aged 30-40 years in good health. Both conserved end residues are part of each CDR3. A D gene is named only where the DNA matches it firmly. Size tells how often a clone was seen (once, few, many) or the class of an expanded clone, and some rows leave it out.

clone_size	v_call	j_call	d_call	cdr3_nt	cdr3_aa
few	TRBV4-1	TRBJ2-3	.	TGCGCCAGCAGCCATCCTTGGGACGGGAGAGGAGATACGCAGTATTTT	CASSHPWDGRGDTQYF
few	TRBV15	TRBJ1-6	.	TGTGCCACCAGCAGAGAGAACGCTTCACCCCTCCACTTT	CATSRENASPLHF
few	TRBV6-1	TRBJ2-5	TRBD1	TGTGCCAGCGGACAAGACAGGGGAGAAGAGACCCAGTACTTC	CASGQDRGEETQYF
.	TRBV28	TRBJ2-5	TRBD1	TGTGCCAGCAGTCAAGGCCACCTAACAGGGGGCGATCAAATCGACCCTGAAGAGACCCAGTACTTC	CASSQGHLTGGDQIDPEETQYF
.	TRBV12-3/TRBV12-4	TRBJ2-1	.	TGTGCCAGCAGGGGGGGTTTCCCCTCCTACAATGAGCAGTTCTTC	CASRGGFPSYNEQFF
.	TRBV7-6	TRBJ2-7	TRBD1	TGTGCCAGCAGTGTTAACCAGGGGGCTATCTACGAGCAGTACTTC	CASSVNQGAIYEQYF
.	TRBV3-1	TRBJ2-3	.	TGTGCCAGCAGCCAGGCGGGACCAACCAATACGCAGTATTTT	CASSQAGPTNTQYF
.	TRBV6-1	TRBJ2-7	TRBD1	TGTGCCAGCAATGTTGGACAGGGCCCGAGCGAGCAGTACTTC	CASNVGQGPSEQYF
.	TRBV6-2/TRBV6-3	TRBJ2-1	.	TGTGCCAGCAGTTACCAGAGGGAGACCCAGTTCTTC	CASSYQRETQFF
.	TRBV6-5	TRBJ2-1	.	TGTGCCAGCAGTTACTCTTACCAAAACAATGAGCAGTTCTTC	CASSYSYQNNEQFF
.	TRBV29-1	TRBJ1-2	.	TGCAGCGTCCCAGGGAGCGGTGATGGCTACACCTTC	CSVPGSGDGYTF
.	TRBV28	TRBJ2-1	.	TGTGCCAGCAGTCCATCCGACATGAGCTCCTACAATGAGCAGTTCTTC	CASSPSDMSSYNEQFF
.	TRBV7-2	TRBJ2-5	.	TGTGCCAGCAGCTTGCCGGGACACCTCCAAGAGACCCAGTACTTC	CASSLPGHLQETQYF
.	TRBV5-1	TRBJ1-2	.	TGCGCCAGCAGTATAGACACCTATGGCCACACCTTC	CASSIDTYGHTF
.	TRBV9	TRBJ2-3	TRBD2	TGTGCCAGCTCGACCATTACTAGCGGGAGAGATACGCAGTATTTT	CASSTITSGRDTQYF
few	TRBV12-3/TRBV12-4	TRBJ2-3	TRBD2	TGTGCCAGCAGTTTTACGGCGGGGGGGCTCACAGATACGCAGTATTTT	CASSFTAGGLTDTQYF
once	TRBV28	TRBJ1-2	.	TGTGCCAGCAGTTTAGCCGGTGTTAAAGGGGGTCACTATGGCTACACCTTC	CASSLAGVKGGHYGYTF
.	TRBV2	TRBJ1-2	TRBD1	TGTGCCAGCAAGACCGGGACAGGGGATTTCTATGGCTACACCTTC	CASKTGTGDFYGYTF
few	TRBV7-9	TRBJ2-6	.	TGTGCCAGCAGCTACGGACTAAACGTCCTGACTTTC	CASSYGLNVLTF
.	TRBV20-1	TRBJ2-3	TRBD2	TGCAGTGCGAGGGGGAGGACTAGCGGGACGTATACGCAGTATTTT	CSARGRTSGTYTQYF
few	TRBV7-9	TRBJ2-6	.	TGTGCCAGCAGCTTATGGGAGGCTGGGGCCAACGTCCTGACTTTC	CASSLWEAGANVLTF
.	TRBV27	TRBJ2-7	.	TGTGCCAGCAGTAGAACAGAGACCGACGAGCAGTACTTC	CASSRTETDEQYF
few	TRBV5-1	TRBJ2-7	.	TGCGCCAGCAGACAGGAGACCTACGAGCAGTACTTC	CASRQETYEQYF
.	TRBV29-1	TRBJ2-5	.	TGCAGCGCCCGACTAACCGGGGCAGAGACCCAGTACTTC	CSARLTGAETQYF
.	TRBV6-6	TRBJ2-3	.	TGTGCCAGCAGTCAGCTCGGATCGGCGGTTCTCACAGATACGCAGTATTTT	CASSQLGSAVLTDTQYF
few	TRBV29-1	TRBJ2-1	TRBD2	TGCAGCTCCGGGGAGGTAGCGGGAGTTAATGAGCAGTTCTTC	CSSGEVAGVNEQFF
few	TRBV6-5	TRBJ2-1	TRBD2	TGTGCCAGCAGTAGACTAGCGGGAGGGCCGGGACATGAGCAGTTCTTC	CASSRLAGGPGHEQFF
.	TRBV20-1	TRBJ2-1	.	TGCAGTGCTAGAGAGAGCCCCGATAATGAGCAGTTCTTC	CSARESPDNEQFF
.	TRBV29-1	TRBJ1-2	TRBD1	TGCAGCGTTCTGGGACAGGGGAACTATGGCTACACCTTC	CSVLGQGNYGYTF
few	TRBV12-3/TRBV12-4	TRBJ2-3	TRBD1	TGTGCCAGCACCACGACAGGGACAGATACGCAGTATTTT	CASTTTGTDTQYF
few	TRBV7-3	TRBJ2-4	.	TGTGCCAGCAGCGTCGTAGGAGGAGATCTAGGGGGAAACATTCAGTACTTC	CASSVVGGDLGGNIQYF
.	TRBV15	TRBJ2-7	.	TGTGCCACGGGGGTGGAGGACGAGCAGTACTTC	CATGVEDEQYF
few	TRBV7-2	TRBJ2-7	TRBD2	TGTGCCAGCAGCCCCACTAGCGGAGCGTCCTACGAGCAGTACTTC	CASSPTSGASYEQYF
.	TRBV27	TRBJ2-1	TRBD2	TGTGCCAGCAGTTTGACCCCCACTAGCGGGAGCTCCTACAATGAGCAGTTCTTC	CASSLTPTSGSSYNEQFF
.	TRBV12-3/TRBV12-4	TRBJ1-2	.	TGTGCCAGCAGTGATCCAGGGGAAAATGGCTACACCTTC	CASSDPGENGYTF
.	TRBV11-1	TRBJ2-3	TRBD2	TGTGCCAGCAGCTCCGCGAAGCCAACCTTCAGGGGACTAGCGAGTTTTTATACGCAGTATTTT	CASSSAKPTFRGLASFYTQYF
few	TRBV28	TRBJ2-7	.	TGTGCCAGCAGTCCCCCAACACGAAATCTGTGGGAGCAGTACTTC	CASSPPTRNLWEQYF
few	TRBV20-1	TRBJ2-7	TRBD2	TGCAGTGCTGGTGGCGGGGGATCCTACGAGCAGTACTTC	CSAGGGGSYEQYF
.	TRBV11-1	TRBJ2-3	.	TGTGCCAGCACCCGTCGGGCAGAGTACGGAACAGATACGCAGTATTTT	CASTRRAEYGTDTQYF
.	TRBV27	TRBJ1-6	TRBD1	TGTGCCAGCAGAAAAGACAGGGGACCCCTCCACTTT	CASRKDRGPLHF
.	TRBV18	TRBJ2-3	.	TGTGCCAGCTCACCACCTTGGGGAAAACCGGTAGATACGCAGTATTTT	CASSPPWGKPVDTQYF